A selection of T cell receptor beta chains follows, all from one sample in a study of T-cell memory formation after mild COVID-19. TCRdb processed the 5' RACE reads anew with MiXCR; each CDR3 protein has one entry. The sample consists of tens of thousands of distinct CDR3 sequences, 15% to 20% of them appearing once. The sample comprised PBMCs or a T cell subset sorted from them (not recorded which). These receptors originate from an adult woman who had mild COVID-19 (a few samples of this study predate the infection). Cell type and time point are not known. Each CDR3 is given with its conserved first and last residue. A D gene is named only where the DNA matches it firmly. Some rows mark clone size as missing; the rest say once, few, many or name a class of expanded clone.

>TRBV5-1|-|-|TRBJ2-3
CASSFFTDTQYF
TGCGCCAGCAGCTTCTTCACAGATACGCAGTATTTT
>TRBV29-1|-|few|TRBJ2-7
CSVEFGGQGRDYEQYF
TGCAGCGTTGAGTTCGGTGGGCAGGGAAGGGACTACGAGCAGTACTTC
>TRBV4-1|TRBD2|-|TRBJ2-7
CASSLAGGKNEQYF
TGCGCCAGCAGTCTCGCGGGGGGGAAAAACGAGCAGTACTTC
>TRBV7-9|-|-|TRBJ2-3
CASSHPLDRPSTDTQYF
TGTGCCAGCAGCCACCCCCTGGACCGCCCCAGCACAGATACGCAGTATTTT
>TRBV7-9|TRBD2|-|TRBJ2-1
CASSSGRAANEQFF
TGTGCCAGCTCTAGCGGGAGGGCCGCGAATGAGCAGTTCTTC
>TRBV7-9|-|few|TRBJ1-2
CASSRGDFEGGYTF
TGTGCCAGCAGCCGCGGGGACTTCGAGGGTGGCTACACCTTC
>TRBV29-1|TRBD1|few|TRBJ1-1
CSADSGTVNTEAFF
TGCAGCGCCGATAGCGGGACAGTGAACACTGAAGCTTTCTTT
>TRBV4-1|TRBD1|-|TRBJ1-1
CASSQFAQGMNTEAFF
TGCGCCAGCAGCCAATTTGCACAGGGGATGAACACTGAAGCTTTCTTT
>TRBV29-1|TRBD1|-|TRBJ1-1
CSVIRGVNTEAFF
TGCAGCGTAATCAGGGGGGTGAACACTGAAGCTTTCTTT
>TRBV4-3|-|-|TRBJ2-1
CASSQGGSKNEQFF
TGCGCCAGCAGCCAAGGGGGGAGTAAGAATGAGCAGTTCTTC
>TRBV12-3/TRBV12-4|-|-|TRBJ2-1
CASSLWRSEQFF
TGTGCCAGCAGTCTGTGGCGGAGTGAGCAGTTCTTC
>TRBV5-5|-|-|TRBJ2-3
CASSLTRVTDTQYF
TGTGCCAGCAGCTTGACGAGGGTCACAGATACGCAGTATTTT
>TRBV20-1|TRBD2|few|TRBJ2-3
CSARDSLAGMSNTQYF
TGCAGTGCTAGAGATAGCCTAGCGGGAATGTCGAATACGCAGTATTTT
>TRBV5-1|-|few|TRBJ2-7
CASSPGGEVVDEQYF
TGCGCCAGCAGCCCTGGAGGGGAGGTCGTCGACGAGCAGTACTTC
>TRBV7-3|-|few|TRBJ2-7
CASSVTGPAGEQYF
TGTGCCAGCAGCGTGACAGGGCCCGCGGGGGAGCAGTACTTC
>TRBV5-5|TRBD1|few|TRBJ2-7
CASSSLPGQGIDYEQYF
TGTGCCAGCAGCTCCCTACCGGGACAGGGGATAGATTACGAGCAGTACTTC
>TRBV12-3/TRBV12-4|-|-|TRBJ2-7
CASSFPDRGLTQYF
TGTGCCAGCAGTTTCCCGGACAGAGGGTTGACGCAGTACTTC
>TRBV15|-|few|TRBJ2-1
CATSRAGGVYNEQFF
TGTGCCACCAGCAGAGCTGGTGGGGTATACAATGAGCAGTTCTTC
>TRBV20-1|-|-|TRBJ2-1
CSVRTRQPPFF
TGCAGTGTACGAACGCGACAGCCGCCCTTCTTC
>TRBV20-1|TRBD2|-|TRBJ2-5
CSAGTSGGVETQYF
TGCAGTGCTGGGACTAGCGGGGGGGTGGAGACCCAGTACTTC
>TRBV7-9|TRBD1|-|TRBJ1-5
CASSLAGTGGNQPQHF
TGTGCCAGCAGCTTAGCCGGGACAGGGGGCAATCAGCCCCAGCATTTT
>TRBV4-3|TRBD2|few|TRBJ2-1
CASSQESAGVSYNEQFF
TGCGCCAGCAGCCAAGAATCGGCGGGAGTCTCTTACAATGAGCAGTTCTTC
>TRBV12-3/TRBV12-4|TRBD2|many|TRBJ2-3
CAIIFWAGVAGGHTDTQYF
TGTGCCATTATCTTTTGGGCCGGGGTCGCGGGAGGCCACACAGATACGCAGTATTTT
>TRBV29-1|TRBD1|many|TRBJ2-7
CSVGQGRYYDEQYF
TGCAGCGTTGGACAGGGACGGTACTACGACGAGCAGTACTTC
>TRBV12-3/TRBV12-4|-|-|TRBJ2-7
CASSQPGTPPFEQYF
TGTGCCAGCAGCCAGCCCGGGACTCCCCCGTTTGAGCAGTACTTC
>TRBV2|TRBD2|many|TRBJ2-3
CASSEFPMSGGGADTQYF
TGTGCCAGCAGTGAATTCCCCATGAGCGGGGGGGGGGCAGATACGCAGTATTTT
>TRBV14|TRBD1|-|TRBJ1-1
CASSRADREATEAFF
TGTGCCAGCAGCCGGGCGGACAGGGAGGCCACTGAAGCTTTCTTT
>TRBV7-8|-|many|TRBJ2-7
CASSSNYEQYF
TGTGCCAGCAGCTCGAACTACGAGCAGTACTTC
>TRBV19|TRBD1|few|TRBJ2-7
CASTGGYEQYF
TGTGCCAGTACAGGGGGCTACGAGCAGTACTTC
>TRBV9|TRBD2|few|TRBJ2-1
CASSVGGGAKNEQFF
TGTGCCAGCAGCGTGGGCGGGGGGGCTAAGAATGAGCAGTTCTTC
>TRBV2|TRBD2|few|TRBJ2-3
CASGKASGGFTDTQYF
TGTGCCAGCGGAAAAGCTAGCGGGGGCTTCACAGATACGCAGTATTTT
>TRBV27|TRBD1|-|TRBJ2-7
CASGRQGAGYEQYF
TGTGCCAGCGGAAGACAGGGGGCGGGTTACGAGCAGTACTTC
>TRBV20-1|TRBD1|few|TRBJ2-7
CSRPWDRGSGF
TGCAGTAGACCCTGGGACAGGGGCTCTGGCTTC
>TRBV6-5|TRBD1|few|TRBJ2-5
CASSLGTGGAIVETQYF
TGTGCCAGCAGTTTGGGGACAGGAGGAGCTATTGTGGAGACCCAGTACTTC
>TRBV29-1|-|few|TRBJ2-1
CSVSRGWEQFF
TGCAGCGTGTCTAGGGGGTGGGAGCAGTTCTTC
>TRBV29-1|TRBD2|few|TRBJ2-1
CSVEDSSGTSGLAEQFF
TGCAGCGTTGAAGATTCGTCGGGGACTAGCGGACTTGCGGAGCAGTTCTTC
>TRBV27|TRBD2|-|TRBJ2-3
CASSLSWREGTDTQYF
TGTGCCAGCAGTTTATCGTGGCGGGAGGGCACAGATACGCAGTATTTT
>TRBV9|-|-|TRBJ2-5
CASSLERGGIATQYF
TGTGCCAGCAGCCTTGAGAGGGGTGGAATAGCGACCCAGTACTTC
>TRBV20-1|TRBD1|-|TRBJ2-2
CSARDLNRGTGELFF
TGCAGTGCTAGAGATCTGAACAGGGGCACCGGGGAGCTGTTTTTT
>TRBV4-1|-|few|TRBJ1-1
CASSLGRDTEAFF
TGCGCCAGCAGCCTGGGGCGGGACACTGAAGCTTTCTTT
>TRBV5-1|TRBD1|-|TRBJ2-1
CASSLETGGSYNEQFF
TGCGCCAGCAGCTTGGAAACAGGGGGTTCCTACAATGAGCAGTTCTTC
>TRBV29-1|-|few|TRBJ2-3
CSVDFARVPATDTQYF
TGCAGCGTTGACTTCGCTCGGGTCCCCGCGACAGATACGCAGTATTTT
>TRBV7-9|-|-|TRBJ1-2
CASSLAEVYGYTF
TGTGCCAGCAGCTTAGCCGAAGTCTATGGCTACACCTTC
>TRBV12-3/TRBV12-4|-|few|TRBJ1-5
CASTGALGNQPQHF
TGTGCCAGCACGGGGGCCTTGGGCAATCAGCCCCAGCATTTT
>TRBV20-1|TRBD2|many|TRBJ2-1
CSASSGSSYNEQFF
TGCAGTGCTTCCAGCGGGAGCTCCTACAATGAGCAGTTCTTC
>TRBV5-1|-|few|TRBJ2-7
CASSLDWNAYEQYF
TGCGCCAGCAGCTTAGACTGGAACGCCTACGAGCAGTACTTC
>TRBV4-2|-|many|TRBJ2-1
CASSLGTYNEQFF
TGTGCCAGCAGCCTTGGAACTTACAATGAGCAGTTCTTC
>TRBV6-5|TRBD1|-|TRBJ1-1
CASNRLPTGSLNTEAFF
TGTGCCAGCAACCGATTACCGACAGGGTCTCTGAACACTGAAGCTTTCTTT
>TRBV7-9|TRBD1|-|TRBJ2-2
CASSLPGGRTGELFF
TGTGCCAGCAGCTTGCCAGGGGGTCGGACCGGGGAGCTGTTTTTT
>TRBV15|-|-|TRBJ2-7
CATSSQDGWSGYEQYF
TGTGCCACCAGCAGTCAAGATGGGTGGTCGGGCTACGAGCAGTACTTC
>TRBV12-3/TRBV12-4|TRBD2|-|TRBJ2-1
CASSFGTSGRPGNEQFF
TGTGCCAGCAGTTTTGGGACTAGCGGGAGGCCGGGGAATGAGCAGTTCTTC
>TRBV5-1|-|-|TRBJ1-4
CASSSIEDEKLFF
TGCGCCAGCAGCTCTATAGAGGATGAAAAACTGTTTTTT
>TRBV6-1|TRBD2|-|TRBJ2-4
CASTGLAGALAKNIQYF
TGTGCCAGCACCGGACTAGCGGGGGCTTTAGCCAAAAACATTCAGTACTTC
>TRBV20-1|-|few|TRBJ2-7
CSVAQALYEQYF
TGCAGTGTCGCTCAGGCGCTATACGAGCAGTACTTC
>TRBV15|-|-|TRBJ2-5
CATSRDMPGSETQYF
TGTGCCACCAGCAGAGATATGCCAGGATCGGAGACCCAGTACTTC
>TRBV5-1|TRBD2|few|TRBJ2-1
CASSLAGAGESSSYNEQFF
TGCGCCAGCAGCTTGGCCGGAGCGGGGGAGTCCAGTTCCTACAATGAGCAGTTCTTC
>TRBV4-2|TRBD1|few|TRBJ1-2
CASSQDGTGGGYGYTF
TGTGCCAGCAGCCAAGATGGGACAGGGGGTGGCTATGGCTACACCTTC